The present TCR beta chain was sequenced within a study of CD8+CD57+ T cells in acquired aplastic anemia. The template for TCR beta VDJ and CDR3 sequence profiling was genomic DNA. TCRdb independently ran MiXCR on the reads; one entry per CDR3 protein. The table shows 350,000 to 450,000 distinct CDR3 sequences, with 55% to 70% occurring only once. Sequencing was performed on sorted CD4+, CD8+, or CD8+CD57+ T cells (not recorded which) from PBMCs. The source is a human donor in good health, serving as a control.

CDR3 sequence (DNA): TGTGCCACCAGCCCCGGGGGGGATTCCTACGAGCAGTACTTC. It translates to CATSPGGDSYEQYF. This chain links TRBV15 with TRBJ2-7, with TRBD2 matching 8 bases. The germline CDR1 and CDR2 sequences are LNHNV and YYDKDF (reference sequence). The trim removed 5 bases at V and 1 base at J, leaving 4 bases unmatched. The CDR3 consists of 14 residues.